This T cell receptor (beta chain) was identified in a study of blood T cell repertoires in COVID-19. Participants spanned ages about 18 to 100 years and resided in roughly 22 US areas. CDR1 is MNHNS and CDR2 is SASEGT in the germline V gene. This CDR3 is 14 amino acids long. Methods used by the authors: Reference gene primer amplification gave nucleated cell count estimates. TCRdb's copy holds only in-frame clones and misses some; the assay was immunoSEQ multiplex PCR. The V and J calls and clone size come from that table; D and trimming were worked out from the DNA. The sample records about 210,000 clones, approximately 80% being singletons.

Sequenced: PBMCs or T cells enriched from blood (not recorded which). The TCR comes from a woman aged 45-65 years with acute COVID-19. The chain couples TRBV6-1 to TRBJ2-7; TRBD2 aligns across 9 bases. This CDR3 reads CASSELTRASGTLV. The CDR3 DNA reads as TGTGCCAGCAGTGAATTGACGAGGGCTAGCGGGACATTGGTC.